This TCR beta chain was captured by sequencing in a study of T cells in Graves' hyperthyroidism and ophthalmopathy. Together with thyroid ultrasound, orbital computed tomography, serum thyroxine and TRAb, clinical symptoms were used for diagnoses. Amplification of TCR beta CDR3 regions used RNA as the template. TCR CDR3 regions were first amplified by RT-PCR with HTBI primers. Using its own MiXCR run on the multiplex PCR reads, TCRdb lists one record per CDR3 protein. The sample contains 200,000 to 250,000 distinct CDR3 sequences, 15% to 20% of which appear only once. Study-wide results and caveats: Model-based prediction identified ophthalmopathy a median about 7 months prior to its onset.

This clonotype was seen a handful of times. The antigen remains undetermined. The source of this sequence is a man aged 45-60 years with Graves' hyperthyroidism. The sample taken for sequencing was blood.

The CDR3 DNA sequence: TGCAGTTCATCAAGAGACAGCTCGGGAGGACAGCCCCAGCATTTT. Its protein product is CSSSRDSSGGQPQHF. The genes are TRBV20-1 and TRBJ1-5, with D maybe TRBD1 (5 bases). The CDR3 contains 15 residues. Per germline, CDR1 DFQATT and CDR2 SNEGSKA (reference sequence). V dropped 8 bases and J dropped 7 bases, with 24 bases sitting between them.